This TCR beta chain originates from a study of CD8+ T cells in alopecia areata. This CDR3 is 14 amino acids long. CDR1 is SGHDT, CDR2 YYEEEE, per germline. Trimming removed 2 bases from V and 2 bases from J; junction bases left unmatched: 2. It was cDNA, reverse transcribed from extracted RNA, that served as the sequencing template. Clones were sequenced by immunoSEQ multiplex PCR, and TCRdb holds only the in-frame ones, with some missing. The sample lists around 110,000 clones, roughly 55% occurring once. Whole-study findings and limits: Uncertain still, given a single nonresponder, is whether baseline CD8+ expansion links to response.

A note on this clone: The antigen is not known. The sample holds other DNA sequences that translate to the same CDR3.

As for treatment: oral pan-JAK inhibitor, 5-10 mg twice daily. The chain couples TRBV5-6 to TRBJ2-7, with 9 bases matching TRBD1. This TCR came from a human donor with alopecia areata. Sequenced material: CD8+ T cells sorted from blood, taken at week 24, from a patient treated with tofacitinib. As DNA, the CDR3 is TGTGCCAGCAGCTTTGGACAGGGGACCTACGAGCAGTACTTC. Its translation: CASSFGQGTYEQYF.